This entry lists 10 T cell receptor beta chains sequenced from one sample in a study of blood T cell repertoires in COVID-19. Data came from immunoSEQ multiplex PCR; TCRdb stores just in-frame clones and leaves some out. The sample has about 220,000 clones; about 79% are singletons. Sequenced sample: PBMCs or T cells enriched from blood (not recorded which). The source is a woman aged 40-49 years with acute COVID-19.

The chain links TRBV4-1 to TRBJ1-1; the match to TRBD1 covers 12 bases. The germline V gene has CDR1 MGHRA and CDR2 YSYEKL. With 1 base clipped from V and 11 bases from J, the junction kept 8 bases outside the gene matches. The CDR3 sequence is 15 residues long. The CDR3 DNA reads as TGCGCCAGCAGCCAAGGGATCCGGGACAGGGGGCTGGCTTTCTTT. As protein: CASSQGIRDRGLAFF.

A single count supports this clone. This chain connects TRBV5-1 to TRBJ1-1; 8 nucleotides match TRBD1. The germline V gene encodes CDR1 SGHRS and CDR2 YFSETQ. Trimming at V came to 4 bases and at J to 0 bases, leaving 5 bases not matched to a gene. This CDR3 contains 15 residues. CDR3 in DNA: TGCGCCAGCAGCGGAGGACAGGGAATGAACACTGAAGCTTTCTTT. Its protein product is CASSGGQGMNTEAFF.

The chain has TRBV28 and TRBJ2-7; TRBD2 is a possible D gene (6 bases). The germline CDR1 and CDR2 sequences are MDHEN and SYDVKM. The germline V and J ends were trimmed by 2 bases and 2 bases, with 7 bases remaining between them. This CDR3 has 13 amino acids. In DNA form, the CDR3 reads TGTGCCAGCAGTTTAGCGGGGACCTACGAGCAGTACTTC. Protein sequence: CASSLAGTYEQYF.

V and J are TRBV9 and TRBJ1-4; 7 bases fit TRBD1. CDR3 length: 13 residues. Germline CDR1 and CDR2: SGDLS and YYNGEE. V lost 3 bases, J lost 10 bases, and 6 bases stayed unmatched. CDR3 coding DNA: TGTGCCAGCAGCGAGGGGGCAGCTCCAAAACTGTTTTTT. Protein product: CASSEGAAPKLFF.

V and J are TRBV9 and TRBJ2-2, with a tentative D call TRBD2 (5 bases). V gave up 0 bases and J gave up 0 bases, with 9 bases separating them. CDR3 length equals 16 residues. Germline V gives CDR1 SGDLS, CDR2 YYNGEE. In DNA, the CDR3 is TGTGCCAGCAGCGTAGGGTTCGGGGCGAACACCGGGGAGCTGTTTTTT. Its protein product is CASSVGFGANTGELFF.

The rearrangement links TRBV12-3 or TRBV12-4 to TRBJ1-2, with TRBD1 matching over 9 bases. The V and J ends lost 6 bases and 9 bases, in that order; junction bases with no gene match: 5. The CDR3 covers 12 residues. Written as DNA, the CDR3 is TGTGCCAGCAGCCGGACAGGGGACAGCTACACCTTC. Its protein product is CASSRTGDSYTF.

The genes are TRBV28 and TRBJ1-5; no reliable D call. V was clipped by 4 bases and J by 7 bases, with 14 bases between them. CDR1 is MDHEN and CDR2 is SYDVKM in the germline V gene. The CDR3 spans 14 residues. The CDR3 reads CASSSWGGGQPQHF. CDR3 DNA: TGTGCCAGCAGTTCTTGGGGAGGAGGCCAGCCCCAGCATTTT.

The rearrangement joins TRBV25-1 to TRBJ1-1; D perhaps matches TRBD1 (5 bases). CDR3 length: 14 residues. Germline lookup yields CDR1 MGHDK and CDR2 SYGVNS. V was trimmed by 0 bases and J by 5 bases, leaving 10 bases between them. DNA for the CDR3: TGTGCCAGCAGTGAATACGCAGGGCGGACTGAAGCTTTCTTT. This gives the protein CASSEYAGRTEAFF.

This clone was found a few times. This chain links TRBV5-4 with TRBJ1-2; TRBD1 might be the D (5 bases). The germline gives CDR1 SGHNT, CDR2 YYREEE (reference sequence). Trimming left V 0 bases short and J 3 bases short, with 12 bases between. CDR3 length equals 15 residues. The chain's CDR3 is CASSLEGNSDYGYTF. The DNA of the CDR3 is TGTGCCAGCAGCTTGGAGGGGAATTCAGACTATGGCTACACCTTC.

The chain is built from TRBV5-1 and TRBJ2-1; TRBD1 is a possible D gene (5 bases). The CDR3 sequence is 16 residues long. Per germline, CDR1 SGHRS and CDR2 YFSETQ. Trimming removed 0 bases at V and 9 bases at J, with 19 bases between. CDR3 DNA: TGCGCCAGCAGCTTGGCCTGGCGCCCCGGCCAGGGTGAGCAGTTCTTC. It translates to CASSLAWRPGQGEQFF.